The 18 T cell receptor beta chains presented below share a single source sample, sequenced in a study of T cell responses to AZD1222 COVID-19 vaccine. TCRdb's copy holds only in-frame clones and misses some; the assay was immunoSEQ multiplex PCR. The sample lists approximately 130,000 clones, 70% to 90% occurring once. The sample in question was peripheral blood, obtained 28 days after the second AZD1222 dose. The receptors here all came from an adult who received the AZD1222 COVID-19 vaccine.

The chain carries TRBV6-2 or TRBV6-3 and TRBJ2-5; the D gene is possibly TRBD2 (5 bases). CDR3 length: 14 residues. Trimming stripped 6 bases from V and 5 bases from J, with 16 bases between. Per germline, CDR1 MNHEY and CDR2 SVGEGT. CDR3 in DNA: TGTGCCAGCAGCCGACTACCGGGCCCGGAGACCCAGTACTTC. Protein sequence: CASSRLPGPETQYF.

The V gene is TRBV5-1, the J gene TRBJ1-2, with TRBD1 matching 7 bases. In germline, CDR1 is SGHRS, CDR2 YFSETQ. This CDR3 spans 14 amino acids. The V and J ends lost 0 bases and 3 bases, in that order; junction bases with no gene match: 2. In nucleotides, the CDR3 is TGCGCCAGCAGCTTGGACAGGGGTGACTATGGCTACACCTTC. This codes for CASSLDRGDYGYTF.

V gene TRBV11-2 combines with J gene TRBJ2-3; 9 positions agree with TRBD2. V lost 5 bases to trimming and J lost 6 bases; unmatched junction nucleotides: 12. Germline V lookup: CDR1 SGHAT, CDR2 FQNNGV. The CDR3 spans 16 residues. The CDR3 protein is CASSPRLAELSDTQYF. CDR3 sequence (DNA): TGTGCCAGCAGCCCAAGACTAGCGGAGCTGTCGGATACGCAGTATTTT.

The rearrangement links TRBV2 to TRBJ1-2; unclear D gene. With 2 bases removed from V and 8 bases from J, the gap between germline ends came to 15 bases. The CDR3 length is 14 residues. The germline V gene encodes CDR1 SNHLY and CDR2 FYNNEI. CDR3 nucleotides: TGTGCCAGCAGTGAATTGGTCAGCCCCGAGGGCTACACCTTC. As protein: CASSELVSPEGYTF.

This sequence joins TRBV2 and TRBJ1-2; the match to TRBD1 covers 11 bases. V shed 5 bases, J shed 7 bases, and the junction held 6 bases outside the gene matches. This CDR3 is 14 amino acids long. CDR1 and CDR2 from the germline V gene are SNHLY and FYNNEI. For the CDR3, the DNA is TGTGCCAGCAGTCCGGACAGGGGGCGCGTTGGCTACACCTTC. Amino acids: CASSPDRGRVGYTF.

This clone was seen only once. V gene TRBV7-3 combines with J gene TRBJ2-6, with D unclear. The CDR3 length is 14 residues. Trimming shortened V by 5 bases and J by 3 bases, and 8 bases separated the two germline ends. Germline V gene sequence: CDR1 SGHTA, CDR2 FQGTGA. The CDR3 region is CASSPNIGANVLTF. DNA of the CDR3: TGTGCCAGCAGCCCTAATATTGGGGCCAACGTCCTGACTTTC.

The V and J genes are TRBV4-3 and TRBJ1-1; D is undetermined. Looked up from germline, CDR1 is LGHNA and CDR2 is YSLEER. The V end lost 1 base, the J end lost 0 bases, and 9 bases lay between the germline ends. This CDR3 has 15 amino acids. The CDR3, as DNA: TGCGCCAGCAGCCAAGGGAAGGTAATGAACACTGAAGCTTTCTTT. It codes for CASSQGKVMNTEAFF.

The rearrangement links TRBV7-2 to TRBJ2-5, with TRBD2 matching 9 bases. The CDR3 spans 14 residues. Germline V gene sequence: CDR1 SGHTA, CDR2 FQGNSA. J gave up 5 bases and V 3 bases, and 4 bases lay outside the gene matches. This CDR3 reads CASSFQRGDETQYF. Written as DNA, the CDR3 is TGTGCCAGCAGCTTCCAGCGGGGGGATGAGACCCAGTACTTC.

This rearrangement joins TRBV7-2 to TRBJ1-2; a weak D match, TRBD1 (5 bases). Germline values: CDR1 SGHTA, CDR2 FQGNSA. V lost 1 base and J 4 bases, leaving 10 bases between the germline ends. The CDR3 is 14 amino acids. The CDR3 sequence: CASSLESGAYGYTF. CDR3 nucleotide sequence: TGTGCCAGCAGCTTAGAGTCCGGGGCCTATGGCTACACCTTC.

The chain carries TRBV24-1 and TRBJ2-5; 7 positions match TRBD1. Trimming removed 3 bases from V and 4 bases from J; junction bases left unmatched: 4. Germline CDR1 is KGHDR and CDR2 is SFDVKD. The CDR3 runs to 14 residues. This CDR3 is CATSDPGTVETQYF. CDR3 in DNA: TGTGCCACCAGTGATCCGGGGACAGTAGAGACCCAGTACTTC.

This chain joins TRBV5-4 and TRBJ2-3, with D possibly matching TRBD2 (7 bases). The CDR3 consists of 16 residues. Germline V CDR1 and CDR2: SGHNT, YYREEE (reference sequence). Trimming took 0 bases from V and 2 from J, leaving 13 bases between them. CDR3: CASSLEGGRSTDTQYF. DNA for the CDR3: TGTGCCAGCAGCTTGGAGGGGGGGAGATCCACAGATACGCAGTATTTT.

The chain is built from TRBV6-1 and TRBJ1-6; TRBD1 might be the D (5 bases). CDR1 and CDR2 from the germline V gene are MNHNS and SASEGT. The CDR3 is 17 amino acids. The ends were cut back, 3 bases at V and 0 bases at J, with 12 bases in the middle. The CDR3 nucleotides are TGTGCCAGCAGTGAGAGGGACCTCCGCTCCTATAATTCACCCCTCCACTTT. Translated: CASSERDLRSYNSPLHF.

This chain joins TRBV5-1 and TRBJ2-7; 12 bases line up with TRBD2. The CDR3 has 20 amino acids. Trimming took 4 bases from V and 3 from J; bases not matched to a gene: 20. Germline CDR1 SGHRS, CDR2 YFSETQ. The CDR3, as DNA: TGCGCCAGCAGCCTGGCGCTGATGCAACCGGGACTAGCGGGCGGCTACGAGCAGTACTTC. Protein: CASSLALMQPGLAGGYEQYF.

This clone was recorded once. The rearrangement links TRBV9 to TRBJ1-1; D remains ambiguous. Trimming stripped 4 bases from V and 1 base from J, with 11 bases between. This CDR3 contains 14 residues. CDR1 and CDR2 from the germline V gene are SGDLS and YYNGEE. The CDR3 region has the DNA TGTGCCAGCAGCTCCTCAACACAGAACACTGAAGCTTTCTTT. Amino acids: CASSSSTQNTEAFF.

This clone was recorded a few times. The genes are TRBV19 and TRBJ2-3; 7 nucleotides line up with TRBD2. Losses at the gene ends were 10 bases for V and 9 bases for J; bases not matched to a gene: 7. The CDR3 consists of 11 residues. In germline, CDR1 is LNHDA, CDR2 SQIVND (reference sequence). DNA for the CDR3: TGTGCCACCAGGGAGGGAGAGACGCAGTATTTT. It is translated as CATREGETQYF.

The chain links TRBV30 to TRBJ1-2, with D hard to call. The CDR3 has 12 residues. V shed 5 bases and J shed 8 bases, with 15 bases lying between them. The germline CDR1 and CDR2 sequences are GTSNPN and SVGIG (reference sequence). CDR3 sequence: CAWAPSSGGYTF. CDR3 nucleotides: TGTGCCTGGGCCCCGAGTTCCGGGGGCTACACCTTC.

This chain uses TRBV18 with TRBJ2-5; 7 nucleotides line up with TRBD1. There are 15 residues in the CDR3. Germline CDR1 and CDR2: KGHSH and LQKENI. V trimming: 5 bases; J trimming: 5 bases; junction bases outside the gene matches: 11. The CDR3 reads CASSRTGSASETQYF. As DNA, the CDR3 is TGTGCCAGCTCAAGGACAGGATCGGCTAGTGAGACCCAGTACTTC.

This chain connects TRBV3-1 (or the pseudogene TRBV3-2) to TRBJ2-5; D might be TRBD2 (6 bases). V was trimmed by 0 bases and J by 1 base, leaving 18 bases between them. This CDR3 contains 18 residues. CDR1 LGHDT and CDR2 YNNKEL come from the germline V gene (reference sequence). CDR3 sequence reads: CASSQERNTGRVQETQYF. In DNA, the CDR3 is TGTGCCAGCAGCCAAGAAAGGAATACCGGGAGAGTCCAAGAGACCCAGTACTTC.